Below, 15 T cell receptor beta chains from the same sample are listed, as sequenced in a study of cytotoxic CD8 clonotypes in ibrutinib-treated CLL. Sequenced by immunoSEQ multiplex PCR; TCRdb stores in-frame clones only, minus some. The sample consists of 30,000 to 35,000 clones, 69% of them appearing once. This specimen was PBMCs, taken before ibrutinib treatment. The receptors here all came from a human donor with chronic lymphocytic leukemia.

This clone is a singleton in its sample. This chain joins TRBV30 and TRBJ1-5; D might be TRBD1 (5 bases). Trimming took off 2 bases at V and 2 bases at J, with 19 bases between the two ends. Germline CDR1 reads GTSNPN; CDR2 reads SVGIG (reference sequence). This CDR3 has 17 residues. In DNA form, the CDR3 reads TGTGCCTGGAGTCCCCCCCGACAGACATGGGGCAATCAGCCCCAGCATTTT. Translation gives CAWSPPRQTWGNQPQHF.

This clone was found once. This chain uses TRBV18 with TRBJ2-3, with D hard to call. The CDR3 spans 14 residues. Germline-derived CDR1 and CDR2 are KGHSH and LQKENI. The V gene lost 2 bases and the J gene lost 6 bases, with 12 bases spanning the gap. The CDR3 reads CASSPYPLGDTQYF. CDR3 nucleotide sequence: TGTGCCAGCTCACCATACCCGCTCGGGGATACGCAGTATTTT.

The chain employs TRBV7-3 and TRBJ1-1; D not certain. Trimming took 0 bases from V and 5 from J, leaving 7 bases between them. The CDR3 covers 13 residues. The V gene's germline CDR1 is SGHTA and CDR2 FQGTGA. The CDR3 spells CASSLTMTTEAFF. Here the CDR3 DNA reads TGTGCCAGCAGCTTAACGATGACGACTGAAGCTTTCTTT.

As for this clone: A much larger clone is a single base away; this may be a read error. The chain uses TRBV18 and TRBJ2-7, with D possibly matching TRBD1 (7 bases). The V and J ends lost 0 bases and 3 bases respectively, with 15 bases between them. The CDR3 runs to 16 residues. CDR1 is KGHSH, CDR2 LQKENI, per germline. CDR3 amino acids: CASSPPMEGAGYEQYF. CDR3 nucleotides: TGTGCCAGCTCACCACCGATGGAGGGGGCGGGCTACGAGCAGTACTTC.

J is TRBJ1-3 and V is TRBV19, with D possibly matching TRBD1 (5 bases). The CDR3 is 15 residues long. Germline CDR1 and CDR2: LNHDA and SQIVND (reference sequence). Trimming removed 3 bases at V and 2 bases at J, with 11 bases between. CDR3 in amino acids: CASSILGAPGNTIYF. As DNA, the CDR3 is TGTGCCAGTAGTATCCTAGGGGCACCTGGAAACACCATATATTTT.

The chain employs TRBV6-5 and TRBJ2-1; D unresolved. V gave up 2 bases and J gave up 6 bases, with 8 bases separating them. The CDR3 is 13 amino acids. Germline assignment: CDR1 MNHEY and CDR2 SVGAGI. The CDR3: CASSYVSGNEQFF. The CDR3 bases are TGTGCCAGCAGTTACGTCTCGGGCAATGAGCAGTTCTTC.

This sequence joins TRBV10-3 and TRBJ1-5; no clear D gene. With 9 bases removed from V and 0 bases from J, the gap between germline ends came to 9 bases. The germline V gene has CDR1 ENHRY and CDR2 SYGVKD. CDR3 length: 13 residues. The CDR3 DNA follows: TGTGCCATTACGGCGGATAGCAATCAGCCCCAGCATTTT. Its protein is CAITADSNQPQHF.

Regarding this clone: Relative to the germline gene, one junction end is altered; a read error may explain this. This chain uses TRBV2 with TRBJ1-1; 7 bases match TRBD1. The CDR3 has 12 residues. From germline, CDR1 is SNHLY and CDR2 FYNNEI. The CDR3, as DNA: TGTGCCAGCAGCGAAGACAGGGTGGGGGCTTTCTTT. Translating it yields CASSEDRVGAFF.

CDR3 protein: CASSSGLESSYEQYF. In nucleotides, the CDR3 is TGTGCCAGCAGCAGCGGACTAGAAAGCTCCTACGAGCAGTACTTC. This chain links TRBV13 with TRBJ2-7; TRBD2 matches at 7 bases. Germline CDR1 and CDR2: PRHDT and FYEKMQ (reference sequence). V gave up 5 bases and J gave up 0 bases; unmatched junction bases: 7. The CDR3 loop spans 15 amino acids. The variable domain in full, with the rest retrieved from reference TRBV13 and TRBJ2-7, is AAGVIQSPRHLIKEKRETATLKCYPIPRHDTVYWYQQGPGQDPQFLISFYEKMQSDKGSIPDRFSAQQFSDYHSELNMSSLELGDSALYFCASSSGLESSYEQYFGPGTRLTVT.

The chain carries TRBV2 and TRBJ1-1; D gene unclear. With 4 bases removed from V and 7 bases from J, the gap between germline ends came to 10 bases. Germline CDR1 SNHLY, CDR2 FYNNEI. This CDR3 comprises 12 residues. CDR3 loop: CASSGGVGEAFF. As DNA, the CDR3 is TGTGCCAGCAGTGGGGGTGTGGGTGAAGCTTTCTTT. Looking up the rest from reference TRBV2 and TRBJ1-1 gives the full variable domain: EPEVTQTPSHQVTQMGQEVILRCVPISNHLYFYWYRQILGQKVEFLVSFYNNEISEKSEIFDDQFSVERPDGSNFTLKIRSTKLEDSAMYFCASSGGVGEAFFGQGTRLTVV.

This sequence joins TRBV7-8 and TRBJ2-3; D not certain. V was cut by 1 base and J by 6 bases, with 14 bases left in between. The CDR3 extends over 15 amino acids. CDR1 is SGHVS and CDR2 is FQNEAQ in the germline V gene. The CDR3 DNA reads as TGTGCCAGCAGCTTAGTTCGGGCTGTCGCGGATACGCAGTATTTT. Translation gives CASSLVRAVADTQYF.

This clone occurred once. CDR3 sequence: CASSPQVSNQPQHF. Here the CDR3 DNA reads TGTGCCAGCAGTCCACAGGTTAGCAATCAGCCCCAGCATTTT. The rearrangement links TRBV6-5 to TRBJ1-5, with a weak D call TRBD1 (5 bases). The CDR3 has 14 residues. Germline CDR1 MNHEY, CDR2 SVGAGI. Trimming removed 5 bases from V and 0 bases from J, with 8 bases in between.

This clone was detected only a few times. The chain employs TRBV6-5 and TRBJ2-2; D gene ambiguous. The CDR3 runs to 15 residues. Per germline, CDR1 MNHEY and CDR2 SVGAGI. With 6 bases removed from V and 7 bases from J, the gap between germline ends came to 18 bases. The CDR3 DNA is TGTGCCAGCAGCCCGAGCTTCTACCGCTTCGGGGAGCTGTTTTTT. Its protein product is CASSPSFYRFGELFF.

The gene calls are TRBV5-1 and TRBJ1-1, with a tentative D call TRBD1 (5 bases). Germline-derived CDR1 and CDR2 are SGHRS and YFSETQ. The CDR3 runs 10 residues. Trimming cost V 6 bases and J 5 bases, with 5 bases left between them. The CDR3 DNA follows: TGCGCCAGCAAGGGGACTGAAGCTTTCTTT. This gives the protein CASKGTEAFF.

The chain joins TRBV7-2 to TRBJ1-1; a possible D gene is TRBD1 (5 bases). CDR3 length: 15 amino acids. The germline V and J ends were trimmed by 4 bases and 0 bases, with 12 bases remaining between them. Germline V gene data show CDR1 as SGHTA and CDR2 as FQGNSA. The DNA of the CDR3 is TGTGCCAGCAGCTCAAGCCCGACAGTGAACACTGAAGCTTTCTTT. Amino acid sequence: CASSSSPTVNTEAFF. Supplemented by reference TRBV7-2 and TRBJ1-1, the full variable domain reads GAGVSQSPSNKVTEKGKDVELRCDPISGHTALYWYRQSLGQGLEFLIYFQGNSAPDKSGLPSDRFSAERTGGSVSTLTIQRTQQEDSAVYLCASSSSPTVNTEAFFGQGTRLTVV.